The sequence of this T cell receptor beta chain was determined in a study of T-cell reconstitution after alpha-beta-depleted transplantation in children. Regarding the study as a whole: T cells produced anew were the main source of T-cell counts and diversity one year after transplant. The high TCRbeta diversity at day 60 in some patients came from surviving recipient T cells and thymic progenitors.

As it was prepared, the TCRbeta library received unique molecular identifiers. TCRdb reanalysed the PCR reads using MiXCR and keeps one entry per CDR3 protein. Here the sample spans around 600,000 distinct CDR3 sequences, more than 20% being singletons. Of note for this clonotype: Its antigen is currently unknown.

The CDR3 has 14 amino acids. V trimming: 5 bases; J trimming: 10 bases; junction bases outside the gene matches: 14. CDR1 DFQATT and CDR2 SNEGSKA come from the germline V gene (reference sequence). This sequence joins TRBV20-1 and TRBJ1-2, with 9 bases identical to TRBD1. This sample comprised PBMCs, mostly from graft donor cells, obtained 360 days after TCRalphabeta/CD19-depleted stem cell transplant. This TCR came from a boy under two years old who had a stem cell transplant for acute myeloid leukemia, so the T cells may come from the graft donor. The CDR3 DNA reads TGCAGTGCTCCAAATAAAAATACAGGGGGCTCCTACACCTTC. This encodes CSAPNKNTGGSYTF.